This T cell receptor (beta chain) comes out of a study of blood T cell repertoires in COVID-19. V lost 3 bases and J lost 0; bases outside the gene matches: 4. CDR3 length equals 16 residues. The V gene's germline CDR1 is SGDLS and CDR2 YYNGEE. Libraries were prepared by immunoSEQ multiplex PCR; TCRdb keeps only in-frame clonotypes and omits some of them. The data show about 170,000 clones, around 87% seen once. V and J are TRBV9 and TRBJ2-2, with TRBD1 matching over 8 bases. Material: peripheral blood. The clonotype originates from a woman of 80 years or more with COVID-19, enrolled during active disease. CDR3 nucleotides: TGTGCCAGCAGCGCCAGGGGGCAAGCGAACACCGGGGAGCTGTTTTTT. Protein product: CASSARGQANTGELFF.